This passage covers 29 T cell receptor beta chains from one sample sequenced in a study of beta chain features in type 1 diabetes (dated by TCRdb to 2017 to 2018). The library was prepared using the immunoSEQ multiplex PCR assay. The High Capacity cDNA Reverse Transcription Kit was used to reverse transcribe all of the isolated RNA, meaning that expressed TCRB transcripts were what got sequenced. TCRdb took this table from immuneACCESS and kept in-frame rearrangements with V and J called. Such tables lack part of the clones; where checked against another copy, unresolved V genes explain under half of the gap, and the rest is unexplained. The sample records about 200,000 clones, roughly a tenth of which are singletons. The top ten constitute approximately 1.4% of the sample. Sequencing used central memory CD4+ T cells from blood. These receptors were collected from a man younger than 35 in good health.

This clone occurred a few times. CDR3 DNA: TGTGCCAGCAGCCGTATGATGAGCTCCTACAATGAGCAGTTCTTC. As protein: CASSRMMSSYNEQFF. The V gene is TRBV5-4, the J gene TRBJ2-1; no definite D call. CDR3 length: 15 residues. V lost 4 bases and J 0 bases, leaving 11 bases between the germline ends. Germline CDR1 is SGHNT and CDR2 is YYREEE (reference sequence).

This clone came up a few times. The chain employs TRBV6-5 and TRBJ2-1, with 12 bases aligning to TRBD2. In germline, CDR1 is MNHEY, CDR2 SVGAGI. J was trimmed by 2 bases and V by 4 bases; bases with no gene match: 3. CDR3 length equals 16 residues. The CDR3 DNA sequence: TGTGCCAGCAGTTCCCGGACTAGCGGGACCTACAATGAGCAGTTCTTC. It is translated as CASSSRTSGTYNEQFF.

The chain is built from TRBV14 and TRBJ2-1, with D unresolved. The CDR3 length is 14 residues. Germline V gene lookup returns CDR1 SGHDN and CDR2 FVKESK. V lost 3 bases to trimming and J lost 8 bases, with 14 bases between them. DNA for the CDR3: TGTGCCAGCAGCCAGCAGGCGCCGCCGGATGAGCAGTTCTTC. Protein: CASSQQAPPDEQFF.

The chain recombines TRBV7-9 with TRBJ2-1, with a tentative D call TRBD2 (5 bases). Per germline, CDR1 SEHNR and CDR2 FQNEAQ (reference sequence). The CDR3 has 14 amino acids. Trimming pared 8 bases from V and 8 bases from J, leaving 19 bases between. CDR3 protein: CASSRERSSDEQFF. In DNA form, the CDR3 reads TGTGCCAGCTCTAGGGAGAGGAGTAGTGATGAGCAGTTCTTC.

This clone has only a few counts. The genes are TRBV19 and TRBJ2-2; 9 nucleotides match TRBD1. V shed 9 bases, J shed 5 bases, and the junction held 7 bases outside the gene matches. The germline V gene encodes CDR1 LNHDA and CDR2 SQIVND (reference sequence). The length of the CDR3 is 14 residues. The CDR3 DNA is TGTGCCAGCGGACAGGGGTCAGGTACCGGGGAGCTGTTTTTT. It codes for CASGQGSGTGELFF.

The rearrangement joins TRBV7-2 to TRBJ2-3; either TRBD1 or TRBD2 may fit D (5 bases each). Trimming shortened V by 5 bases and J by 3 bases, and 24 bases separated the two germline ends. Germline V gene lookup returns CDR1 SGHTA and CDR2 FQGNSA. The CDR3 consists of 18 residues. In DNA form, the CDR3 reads TGTGCCAGCAGCCCTAGAGGGGAAGGGCAGGGTGGGACAGATACGCAGTATTTT. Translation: CASSPRGEGQGGTDTQYF.

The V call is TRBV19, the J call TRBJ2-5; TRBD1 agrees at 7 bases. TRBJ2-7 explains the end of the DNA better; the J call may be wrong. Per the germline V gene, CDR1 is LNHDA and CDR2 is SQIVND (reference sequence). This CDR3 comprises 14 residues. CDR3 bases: TGTGCCAGTAGTATACGACAGGGACCGTACGAGCAGTACTTC. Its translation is CASSIRQGPYEQYF.

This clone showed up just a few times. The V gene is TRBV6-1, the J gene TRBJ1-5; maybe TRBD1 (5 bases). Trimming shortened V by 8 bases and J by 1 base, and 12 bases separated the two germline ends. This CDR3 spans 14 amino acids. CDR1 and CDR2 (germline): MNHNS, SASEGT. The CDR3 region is CASLSWGSNQPQHF. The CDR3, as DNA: TGTGCCAGCTTGAGCTGGGGGAGCAATCAGCCCCAGCATTTT.

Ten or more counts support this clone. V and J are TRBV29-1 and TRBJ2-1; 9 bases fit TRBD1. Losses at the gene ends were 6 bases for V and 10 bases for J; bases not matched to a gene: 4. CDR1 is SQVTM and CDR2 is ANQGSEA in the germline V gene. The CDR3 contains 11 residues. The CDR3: CSVLGQGEQFF. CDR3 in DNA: TGCAGCGTCCTTGGACAGGGGGAGCAGTTCTTC.

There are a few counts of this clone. The CDR3 spells CASSQMGGSNQPQHF. The CDR3 DNA is TGTGCCAGCAGCCAGATGGGGGGGAGCAATCAGCCCCAGCATTTT. The chain joins TRBV7-8 to TRBJ1-5; D may be TRBD1 (5 bases). Germline V gene data show CDR1 as SGHVS and CDR2 as FQNEAQ. V was pared by 5 bases and J by 1 base, with 12 bases between. The CDR3 covers 15 residues.

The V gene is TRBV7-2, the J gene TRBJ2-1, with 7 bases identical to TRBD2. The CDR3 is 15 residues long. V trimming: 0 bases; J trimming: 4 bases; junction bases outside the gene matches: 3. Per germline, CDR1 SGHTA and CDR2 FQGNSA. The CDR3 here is CASSLAGLVYNEQFF. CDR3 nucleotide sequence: TGTGCCAGCAGCTTAGCCGGACTAGTTTACAATGAGCAGTTCTTC.

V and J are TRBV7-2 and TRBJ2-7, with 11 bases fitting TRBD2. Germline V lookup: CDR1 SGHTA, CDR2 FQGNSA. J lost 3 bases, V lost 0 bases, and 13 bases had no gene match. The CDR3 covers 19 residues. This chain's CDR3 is CASSLAVETLGTSGYEQYF. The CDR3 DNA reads TGTGCCAGCAGCTTAGCAGTCGAAACACTCGGGACTAGCGGCTACGAGCAGTACTTC.

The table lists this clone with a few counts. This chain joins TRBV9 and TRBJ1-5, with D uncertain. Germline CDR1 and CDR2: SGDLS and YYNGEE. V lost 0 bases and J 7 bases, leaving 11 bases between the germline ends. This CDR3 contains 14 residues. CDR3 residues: CASSVVGVGQPQHF. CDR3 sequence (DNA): TGTGCCAGCAGCGTAGTGGGAGTTGGGCAGCCCCAGCATTTT. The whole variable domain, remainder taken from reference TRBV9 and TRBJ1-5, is DSGVTQTPKHLITATGQRVTLRCSPRSGDLSVYWYQQSLDQGLQFLIQYYNGEERAKGNILERFSAQQFPDLHSELNLSSLELGDSALYFCASSVVGVGQPQHFGDGTRLSIL.

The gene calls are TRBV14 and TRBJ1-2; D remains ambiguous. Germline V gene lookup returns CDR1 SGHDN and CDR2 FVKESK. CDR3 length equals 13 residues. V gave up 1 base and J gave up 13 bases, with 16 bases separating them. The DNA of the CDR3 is TGTGCCAGCAGCCAAGCGGGGAACTCTCGCGCCACCTTC. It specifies CASSQAGNSRATF.

The chain's CDR3 is CASSLGSGITDTQYF. CDR3 in DNA: TGTGCCAGCAGCTTAGGGTCAGGCATCACAGATACGCAGTATTTT. The chain has TRBV7-7 and TRBJ2-3; D gene unclear. The CDR3 contains 15 residues. Trimming pared 1 base from V and 2 bases from J, leaving 10 bases between. Germline loops: CDR1 SSHAT, CDR2 FNYEAQ (reference sequence).

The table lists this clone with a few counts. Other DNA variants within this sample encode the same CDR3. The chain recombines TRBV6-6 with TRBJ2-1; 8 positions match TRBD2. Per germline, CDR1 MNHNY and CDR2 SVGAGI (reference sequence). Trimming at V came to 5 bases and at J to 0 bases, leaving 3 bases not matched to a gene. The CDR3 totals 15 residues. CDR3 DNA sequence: TGTGCCAGCAGTCTAAGCGGGAGCTCCTACAATGAGCAGTTCTTC. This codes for CASSLSGSSYNEQFF.

The CDR3 bases are TGTGCCAGCAGCTCAGCTTTTCGCAATGAGCAGTTCTTC. This gives the protein CASSSAFRNEQFF. This chain uses TRBV5-4 with TRBJ2-1; no reliable D call. The CDR3 contains 13 residues. Germline loops: CDR1 SGHNT, CDR2 YYREEE (reference sequence). Trimming shortened V by 3 bases and J by 6 bases, and 10 bases separated the two germline ends.

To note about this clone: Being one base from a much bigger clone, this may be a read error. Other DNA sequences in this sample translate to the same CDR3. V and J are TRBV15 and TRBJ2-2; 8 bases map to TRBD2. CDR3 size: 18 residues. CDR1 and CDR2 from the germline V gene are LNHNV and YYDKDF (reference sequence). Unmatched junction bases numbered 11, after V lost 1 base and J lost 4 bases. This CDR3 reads CATSRGRGGGPGTGELFF. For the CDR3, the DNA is TGTGCCACCAGCAGAGGCCGGGGGGGAGGGCCGGGCACCGGGGAGCTGTTTTTT.

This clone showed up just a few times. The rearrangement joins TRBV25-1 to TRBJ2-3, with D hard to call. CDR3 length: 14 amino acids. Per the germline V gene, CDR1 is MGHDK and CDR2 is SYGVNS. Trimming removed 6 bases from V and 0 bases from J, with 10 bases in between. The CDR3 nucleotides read TGTGCCAGCAGGAGCAAATCTAGCACAGATACGCAGTATTTT. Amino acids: CASRSKSSTDTQYF.

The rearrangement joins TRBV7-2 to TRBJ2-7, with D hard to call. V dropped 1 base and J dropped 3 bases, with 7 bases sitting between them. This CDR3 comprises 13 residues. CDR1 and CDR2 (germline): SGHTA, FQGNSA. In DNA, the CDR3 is TGTGCCAGCAGCTTAGGGCCCCACTACGAGCAGTACTTC. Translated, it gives CASSLGPHYEQYF.

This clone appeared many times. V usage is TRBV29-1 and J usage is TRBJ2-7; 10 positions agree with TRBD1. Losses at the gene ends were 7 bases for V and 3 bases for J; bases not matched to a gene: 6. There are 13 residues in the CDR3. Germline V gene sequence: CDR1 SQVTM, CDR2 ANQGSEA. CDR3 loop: CSASGTGDYEQYF. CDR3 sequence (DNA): TGCAGCGCCTCCGGGACAGGGGACTACGAGCAGTACTTC.

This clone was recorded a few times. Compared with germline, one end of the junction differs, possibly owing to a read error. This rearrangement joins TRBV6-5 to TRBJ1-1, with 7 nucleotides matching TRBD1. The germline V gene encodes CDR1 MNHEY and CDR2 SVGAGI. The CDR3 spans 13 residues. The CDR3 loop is CAISYTGETEAFF. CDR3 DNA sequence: TGTGCCATCAGTTATACAGGGGAGACTGAAGCTTTCTTT.

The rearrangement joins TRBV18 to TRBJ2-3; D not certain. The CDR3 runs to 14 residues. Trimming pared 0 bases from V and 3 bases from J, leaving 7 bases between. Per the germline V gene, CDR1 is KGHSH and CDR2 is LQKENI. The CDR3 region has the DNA TGTGCCAGCTCACCACCTTCCATTACAGATACGCAGTATTTT. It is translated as CASSPPSITDTQYF.

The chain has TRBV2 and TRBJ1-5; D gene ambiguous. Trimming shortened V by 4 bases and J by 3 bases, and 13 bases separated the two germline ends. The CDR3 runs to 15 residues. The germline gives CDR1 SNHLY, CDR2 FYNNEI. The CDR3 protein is CASSATRGFNQPQHF. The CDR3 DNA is TGTGCCAGCAGTGCAACACGGGGATTCAATCAGCCCCAGCATTTT.

The CDR3 here is CASSLGDRSYGYTF. The CDR3 nucleotides read TGTGCCAGCAGCTTGGGGGACAGGAGCTATGGCTACACCTTC. The chain recombines TRBV5-4 with TRBJ1-2; the match to TRBD1 covers 8 bases. The CDR3 spans 14 residues. Germline-derived CDR1 and CDR2 are SGHNT and YYREEE (reference sequence). V dropped 0 bases and J dropped 4; count of bases not matched to a gene: 2.

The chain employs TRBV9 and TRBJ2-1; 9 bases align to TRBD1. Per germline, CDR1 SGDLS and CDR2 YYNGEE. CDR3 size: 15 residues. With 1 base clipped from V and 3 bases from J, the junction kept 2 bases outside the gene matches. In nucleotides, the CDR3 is TGTGCCAGCAGCGTAAAGGGACAGGGCTACAATGAGCAGTTCTTC. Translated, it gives CASSVKGQGYNEQFF.

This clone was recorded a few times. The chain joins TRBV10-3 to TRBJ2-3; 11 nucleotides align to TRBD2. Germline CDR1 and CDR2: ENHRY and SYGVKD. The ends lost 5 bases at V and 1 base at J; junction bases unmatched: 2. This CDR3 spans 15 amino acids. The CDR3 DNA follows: TGTGCCATCAGTTTACTAGCGGGAGGCACAGATACGCAGTATTTT. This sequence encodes CAISLLAGGTDTQYF.

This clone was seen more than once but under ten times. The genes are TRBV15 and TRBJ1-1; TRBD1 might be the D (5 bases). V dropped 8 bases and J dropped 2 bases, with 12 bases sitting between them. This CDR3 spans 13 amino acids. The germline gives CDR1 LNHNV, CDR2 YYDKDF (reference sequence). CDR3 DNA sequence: TGTGCCACCGCCACGCAGGGAAACACTGAAGCTTTCTTT. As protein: CATATQGNTEAFF.

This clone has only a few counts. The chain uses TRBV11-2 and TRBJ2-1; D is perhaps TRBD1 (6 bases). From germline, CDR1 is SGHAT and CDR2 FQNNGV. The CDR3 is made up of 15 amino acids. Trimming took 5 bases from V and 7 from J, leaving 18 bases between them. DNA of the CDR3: TGTGCCAGCAGCCGTCCGCGTGGGGGCTTGAATGAGCAGTTCTTC. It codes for CASSRPRGGLNEQFF.